What follows are 3 T cell receptor beta chains derived from one specimen sequenced in a study of blood T cells in healthy people across ages. The second PCR ran roughly 6 to 11 cycles with a sample-barcoded 5' primer and J-beta primers. MiXCR was run by TCRdb on the 5' RACE reads, yielding one entry per CDR3 protein. The data show 650,000 to 700,000 distinct CDR3 sequences, approximately 30% seen once. Sequencing input: blood. The receptors shown here come from a woman aged 80 or over in good health.

The chain couples TRBV20-1 to TRBJ2-7; tentatively, D is TRBD2 (5 bases). CDR1 DFQATT and CDR2 SNEGSKA come from the germline V gene (reference sequence). With 2 bases removed from V and 10 bases from J, the gap between germline ends came to 18 bases. This CDR3 comprises 13 residues. CDR3 amino acids: CSARSLASEAQYF. The CDR3 bases are TGCAGTGCTAGAAGTCTAGCATCAGAGGCCCAGTACTTC.

The chain is built from TRBV10-3 and TRBJ1-2, with 7 bases matching TRBD1. With 4 bases clipped from V and 8 bases from J, the junction kept 10 bases outside the gene matches. CDR3 length: 14 amino acids. Germline V CDR1 and CDR2: ENHRY, SYGVKD. CDR3 amino acids: CAISVQQGRQGYTF. In DNA, the CDR3 is TGTGCCATCAGTGTACAACAGGGGCGTCAGGGCTACACCTTC.

This clonotype was counted many times. The chain carries TRBV5-1 and TRBJ2-7; TRBD1 aligns across 9 bases. V lost 3 bases, J lost 6 bases, and 10 bases stayed unmatched. The CDR3 runs 15 residues. Germline V lookup: CDR1 SGHRS, CDR2 YFSETQ. The CDR3 region is CASSSGTGGGREQYF. For the CDR3, the DNA is TGCGCCAGCAGCTCGGGAACAGGGGGCGGGCGCGAGCAGTACTTC.